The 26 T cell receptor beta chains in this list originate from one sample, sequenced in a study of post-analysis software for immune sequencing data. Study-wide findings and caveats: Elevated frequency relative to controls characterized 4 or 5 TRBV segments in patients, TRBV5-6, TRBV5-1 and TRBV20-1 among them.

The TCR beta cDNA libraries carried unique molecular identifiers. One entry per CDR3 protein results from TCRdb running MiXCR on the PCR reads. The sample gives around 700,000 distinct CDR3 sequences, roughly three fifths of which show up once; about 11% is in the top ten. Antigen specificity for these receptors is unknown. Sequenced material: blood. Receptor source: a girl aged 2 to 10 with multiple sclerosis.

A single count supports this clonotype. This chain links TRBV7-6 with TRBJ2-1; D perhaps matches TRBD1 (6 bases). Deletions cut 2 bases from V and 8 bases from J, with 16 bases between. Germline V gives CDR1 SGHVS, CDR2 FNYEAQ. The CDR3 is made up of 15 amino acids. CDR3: CASSLSQGPNHEQFF. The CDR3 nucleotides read TGTGCCAGCAGCTTATCACAGGGACCCAACCATGAGCAGTTCTTC.

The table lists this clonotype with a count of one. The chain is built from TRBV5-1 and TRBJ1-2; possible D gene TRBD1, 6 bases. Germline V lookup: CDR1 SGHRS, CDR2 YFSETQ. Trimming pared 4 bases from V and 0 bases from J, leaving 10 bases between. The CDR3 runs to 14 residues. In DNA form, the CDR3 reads TGCGCCAGCAGCGATGGACAGCCTAACTATGGCTACACCTTC. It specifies CASSDGQPNYGYTF.

CDR3 in DNA: TGCGCCAGCAGCTTGGACAGGGGGCGAGTCGACACTGAAGCTTTCTTT. Amino acids: CASSLDRGRVDTEAFF. The chain uses TRBV5-1 and TRBJ1-1, with 9 bases fitting TRBD1. The CDR3 is made up of 16 amino acids. V shed 0 bases, J shed 3 bases, and the junction held 6 bases outside the gene matches. Germline CDR1 and CDR2: SGHRS and YFSETQ.

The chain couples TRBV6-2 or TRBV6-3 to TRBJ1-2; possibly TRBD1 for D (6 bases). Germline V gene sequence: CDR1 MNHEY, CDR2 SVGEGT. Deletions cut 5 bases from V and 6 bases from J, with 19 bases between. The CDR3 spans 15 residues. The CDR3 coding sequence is TGTGCCAGCAGTCAAACGACTGGGCAGGGGAATGGCTACACCTTC. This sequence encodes CASSQTTGQGNGYTF.

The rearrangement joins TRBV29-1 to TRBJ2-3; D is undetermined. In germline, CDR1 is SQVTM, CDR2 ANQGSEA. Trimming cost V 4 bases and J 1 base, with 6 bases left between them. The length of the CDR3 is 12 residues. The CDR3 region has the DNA TGCAGCGTTGTGGTCGGCACAGATACGCAGTATTTT. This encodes CSVVVGTDTQYF.

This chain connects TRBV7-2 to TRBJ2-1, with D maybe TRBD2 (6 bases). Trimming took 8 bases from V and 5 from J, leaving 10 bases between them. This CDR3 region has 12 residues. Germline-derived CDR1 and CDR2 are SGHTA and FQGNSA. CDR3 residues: CASFGGDNEQFF. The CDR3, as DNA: TGTGCCAGCTTTGGCGGGGACAATGAGCAGTTCTTC.

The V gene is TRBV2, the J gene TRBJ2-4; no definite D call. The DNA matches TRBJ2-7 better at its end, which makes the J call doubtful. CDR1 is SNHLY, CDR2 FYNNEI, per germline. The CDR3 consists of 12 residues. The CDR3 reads CASKDHSSEQYF. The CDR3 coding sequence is TGTGCCAGCAAAGACCACTCTAGCGAGCAGTACTTC.

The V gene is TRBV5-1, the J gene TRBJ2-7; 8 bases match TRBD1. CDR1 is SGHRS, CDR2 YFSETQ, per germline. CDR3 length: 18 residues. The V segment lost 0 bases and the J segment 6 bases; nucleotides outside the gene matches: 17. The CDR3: CASSLEGSGTGYFGEQYF. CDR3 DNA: TGCGCCAGCAGCTTGGAGGGTAGTGGGACAGGCTACTTTGGCGAGCAGTACTTC.

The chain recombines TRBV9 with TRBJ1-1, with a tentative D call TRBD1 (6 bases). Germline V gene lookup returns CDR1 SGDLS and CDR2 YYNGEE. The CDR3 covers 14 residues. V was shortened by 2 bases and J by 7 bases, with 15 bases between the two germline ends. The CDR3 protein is CASSVGGGAGEAFF. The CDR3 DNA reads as TGTGCCAGCAGCGTCGGTGGGGGGGCTGGTGAAGCTTTCTTT.

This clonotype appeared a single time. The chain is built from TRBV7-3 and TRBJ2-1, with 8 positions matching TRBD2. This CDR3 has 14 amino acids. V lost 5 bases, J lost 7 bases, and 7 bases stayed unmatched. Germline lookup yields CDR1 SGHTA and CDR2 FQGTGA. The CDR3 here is CASSRAGVRNEQFF. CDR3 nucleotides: TGTGCCAGCAGCCGAGCGGGAGTGAGAAATGAGCAGTTCTTC.

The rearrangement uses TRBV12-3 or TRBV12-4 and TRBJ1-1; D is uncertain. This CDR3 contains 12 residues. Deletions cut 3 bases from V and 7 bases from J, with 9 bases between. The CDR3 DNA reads TGTGCCAGCAGTTTGGTTGAGGGTGAAGCTTTCTTT. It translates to CASSLVEGEAFF.

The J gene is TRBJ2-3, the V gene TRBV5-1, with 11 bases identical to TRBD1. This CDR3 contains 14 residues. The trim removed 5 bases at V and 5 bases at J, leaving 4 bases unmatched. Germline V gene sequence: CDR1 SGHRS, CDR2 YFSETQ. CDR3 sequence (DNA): TGCGCCAGCAGTCGGACAGGGGGCGAAGATACGCAGTATTTT. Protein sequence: CASSRTGGEDTQYF.

In DNA form, the CDR3 reads TGTGCCAGCAGCTTAGGAACGACATCGGAAATAAACACTGAAGCTTTCTTT. Its translation: CASSLGTTSEINTEAFF. The chain combines TRBV7-8 with TRBJ1-1, with no clear D. CDR1 SGHVS and CDR2 FQNEAQ come from the germline V gene. The CDR3 is 17 amino acids. Trimming took off 1 base at V and 2 bases at J, with 17 bases between the two ends.

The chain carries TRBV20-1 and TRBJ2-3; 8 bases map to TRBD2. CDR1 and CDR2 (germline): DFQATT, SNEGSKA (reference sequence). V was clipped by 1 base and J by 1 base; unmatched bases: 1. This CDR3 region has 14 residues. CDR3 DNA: TGCAGTGCTAGAGGGACTAGCCGCACAGATACGCAGTATTTT. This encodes CSARGTSRTDTQYF.

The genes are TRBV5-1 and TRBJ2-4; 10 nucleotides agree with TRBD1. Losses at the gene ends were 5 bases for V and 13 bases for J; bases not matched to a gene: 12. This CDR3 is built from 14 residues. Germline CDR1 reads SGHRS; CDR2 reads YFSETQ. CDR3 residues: CASRPGTGAREQYF. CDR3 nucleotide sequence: TGCGCCAGCAGGCCCGGGACAGGGGCGAGGGAGCAGTACTTC.

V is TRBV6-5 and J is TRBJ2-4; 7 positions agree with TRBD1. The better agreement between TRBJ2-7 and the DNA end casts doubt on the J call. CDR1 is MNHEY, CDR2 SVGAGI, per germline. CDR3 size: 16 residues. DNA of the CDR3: TGTGCCAGCAGTTCAACCCCGACAGGGCGAAGCTACGAGCAGTACTTC. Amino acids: CASSSTPTGRSYEQYF.

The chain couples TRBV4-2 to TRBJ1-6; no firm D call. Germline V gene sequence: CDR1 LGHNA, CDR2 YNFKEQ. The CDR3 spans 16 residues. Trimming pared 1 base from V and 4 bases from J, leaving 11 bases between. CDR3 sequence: CASSQAHGGYNSPLHF. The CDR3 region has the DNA TGTGCCAGCAGCCAAGCCCACGGCGGGTATAATTCACCCCTCCACTTT.

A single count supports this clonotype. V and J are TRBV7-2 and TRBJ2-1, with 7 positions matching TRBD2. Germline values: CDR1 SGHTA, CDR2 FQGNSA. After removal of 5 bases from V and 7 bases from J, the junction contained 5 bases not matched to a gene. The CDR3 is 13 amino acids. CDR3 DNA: TGTGCCAGCAGCGAAGGACTAGATAATGAGCAGTTCTTC. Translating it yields CASSEGLDNEQFF.

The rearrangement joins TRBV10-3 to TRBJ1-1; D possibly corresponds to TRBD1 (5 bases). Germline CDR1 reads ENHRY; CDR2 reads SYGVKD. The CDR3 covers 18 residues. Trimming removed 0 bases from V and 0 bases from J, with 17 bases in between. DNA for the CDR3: TGTGCCATCAGTGAGTCGCCTGATAGGGGAACGGTGAACACTGAAGCTTTCTTT. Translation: CAISESPDRGTVNTEAFF.

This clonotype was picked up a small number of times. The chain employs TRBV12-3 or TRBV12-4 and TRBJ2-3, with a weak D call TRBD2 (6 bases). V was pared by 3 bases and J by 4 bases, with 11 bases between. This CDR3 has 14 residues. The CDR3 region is CASSFRRGSDTQYF. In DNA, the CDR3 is TGTGCCAGCAGTTTTCGTCGGGGGTCAGATACGCAGTATTTT.

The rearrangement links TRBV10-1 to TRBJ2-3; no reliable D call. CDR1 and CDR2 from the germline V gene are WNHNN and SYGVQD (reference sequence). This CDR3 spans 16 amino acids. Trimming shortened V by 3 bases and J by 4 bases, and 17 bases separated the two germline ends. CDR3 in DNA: TGCGCCAGCAGTGAAGGCACGTCGGTACTCGCAGATACGCAGTATTTT. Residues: CASSEGTSVLADTQYF.

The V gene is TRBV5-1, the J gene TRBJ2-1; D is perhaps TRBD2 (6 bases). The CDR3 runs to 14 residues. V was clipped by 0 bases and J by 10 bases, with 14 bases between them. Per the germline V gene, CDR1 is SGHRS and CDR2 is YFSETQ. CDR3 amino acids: CASSLEPGGEEQFF. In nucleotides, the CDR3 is TGCGCCAGCAGCTTGGAACCCGGAGGGGAGGAGCAGTTCTTC.

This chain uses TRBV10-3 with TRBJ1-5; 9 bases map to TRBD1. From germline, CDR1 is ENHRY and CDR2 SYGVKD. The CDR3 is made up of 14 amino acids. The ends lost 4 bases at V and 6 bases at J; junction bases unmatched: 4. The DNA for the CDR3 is TGTGCCATCAGTGTCGGGACAGGGCGTCAGCCCCAGCATTTT. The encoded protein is CAISVGTGRQPQHF.

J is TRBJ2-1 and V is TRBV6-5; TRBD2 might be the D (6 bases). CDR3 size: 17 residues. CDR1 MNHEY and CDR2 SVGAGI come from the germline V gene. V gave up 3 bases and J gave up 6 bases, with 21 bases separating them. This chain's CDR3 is CASSYRASDHLINEQFF. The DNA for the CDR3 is TGTGCCAGCAGTTATAGGGCTAGCGACCATCTTATCAATGAGCAGTTCTTC.

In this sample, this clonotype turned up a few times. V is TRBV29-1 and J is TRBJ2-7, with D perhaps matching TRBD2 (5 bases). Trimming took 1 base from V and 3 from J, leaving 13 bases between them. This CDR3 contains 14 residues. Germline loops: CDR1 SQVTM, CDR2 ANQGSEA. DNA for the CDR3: TGCAGCGTTGAAGCCGCCGGCCGGGACTACGAGCAGTACTTC. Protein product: CSVEAAGRDYEQYF.

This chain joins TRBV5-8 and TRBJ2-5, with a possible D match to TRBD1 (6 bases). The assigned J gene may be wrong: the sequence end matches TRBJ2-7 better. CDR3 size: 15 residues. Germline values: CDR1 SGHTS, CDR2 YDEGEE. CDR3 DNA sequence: TGTGCCAGCAGCTTTTTAGACAGGTATGTCGGCGAGCAGTACTTC. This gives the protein CASSFLDRYVGEQYF.